This T cell receptor (beta chain) was retrieved from a study of cytomegalovirus exposure and HLA in healthy donors. The PCR had 60 Vbeta and 13 Jbeta primers. Clones were sequenced by immunoSEQ multiplex PCR, and TCRdb holds only the in-frame ones, with some missing. Of about 190,000 clones listed, about 13% are singletons. Germline CDR1 SGHNT, CDR2 YYREEE (reference sequence). Trimming at V came to 3 bases and at J to 8 bases, leaving 3 bases not matched to a gene. The CDR3 runs to 15 residues. This TCR came from a man aged 50 or older in good health and CMV-seropositive. The sequencing input was PBMCs. The V gene is TRBV5-4, the J gene TRBJ1-6; 12 bases map to TRBD1. CDR3 region: CASSSGQGAYSPLHF. CDR3 DNA sequence: TGTGCCAGCAGCTCGGGACAGGGGGCTTATTCACCCCTCCACTTT.